Listed below are T cell receptor beta chains from one sample, sequenced in a study of T cell repertoires in cytomegalovirus infection. One entry per CDR3 protein results from TCRdb running MiXCR on the reads. Found here are roughly 500,000 distinct CDR3 sequences, under 45% of them singletons; the top ten hold 43%. What these receptors recognize is not known. The source material was cultured PBMCs, sampled from culture after CMV antigen stimulation. The receptors originated from a human donor in good health (CMV status not recorded). Some clones in this sample may be carry-over from other donors' samples. CDR3s include the opening cysteine and the closing phenylalanine or tryptophan. The D gene is left open where the match is weak. Not all rows give a size; the values are once, few, many and, for expanded clones, a class.

v_call	j_call	d_call	clone_size	cdr3_aa	cdr3_nt
TRBV12-3/TRBV12-4	TRBJ2-2	NA	NA	CASSLIPGELFF	TGTGCCAGCAGTTTAATCCCCGGGGAGCTGTTTTTT
TRBV10-3	TRBJ1-2	TRBD1	NA	CAISVEAGTGGDGYTF	TGTGCCATCAGTGTTGAGGCAGGGACAGGGGGCGATGGCTACACCTTC
TRBV5-6	TRBJ2-3	NA	NA	CASSFPRVDTQYF	TGTGCCAGCAGCTTCCCCAGAGTAGATACGCAGTATTTT
TRBV7-2	TRBJ2-1	NA	NA	CASSLALAGVYNNEQFF	TGTGCCAGCAGCTTAGCGCTGGCAGGCGTGTACAACAATGAGCAGTTCTTC
TRBV7-6	TRBJ2-5	TRBD2	NA	CASSLDGRYQETQYF	TGTGCCAGCAGCTTAGACGGGAGGTACCAAGAGACCCAGTACTTC
TRBV7-2	TRBJ2-1	TRBD2	few	CASSFRWTSGINEQFF	TGTGCCAGCAGCTTTCGGTGGACTAGCGGCATCAATGAGCAGTTCTTC
TRBV12-3/TRBV12-4	TRBJ2-7	NA	NA	CASSLAGLEQYF	TGTGCCAGCAGTTTAGCGGGATTGGAGCAGTACTTC
TRBV7-2	TRBJ2-5	TRBD2	few	CASSLPSGSRDETQYF	TGTGCCAGCAGCTTACCTAGCGGGAGTAGGGATGAGACCCAGTACTTC
TRBV2	TRBJ1-4	NA	few	CASSLRGVTNEKLFF	TGTGCCAGCAGTCTCCGTGGAGTTACTAATGAAAAACTGTTTTTT
TRBV12-3/TRBV12-4	TRBJ2-2	NA	NA	CASSAGLYTGELFF	TGTGCCAGCAGTGCCGGGCTCTACACCGGGGAGCTGTTTTTT
TRBV6-1	TRBJ2-1	NA	NA	CASSEIGVEYNEQFF	TGTGCCAGCAGTGAAATAGGGGTCGAATACAATGAGCAGTTCTTC
TRBV7-8	TRBJ2-1	NA	few	CASSLLSPQNEQFF	TGTGCCAGCAGCTTATTGTCTCCTCAAAATGAGCAGTTCTTC
TRBV7-3	TRBJ1-5	NA	NA	CASSASAGSGGNQPQHF	TGTGCCAGCAGCGCAAGCGCGGGGTCCGGGGGAAATCAGCCCCAGCATTTT
TRBV4-1	TRBJ1-5	TRBD1	few	CASSRTGPGTGIYSNQPQHF	TGCGCCAGCAGCCGCACCGGCCCCGGGACAGGAATTTATAGCAATCAGCCCCAGCATTTT
TRBV10-3	TRBJ2-1	NA	NA	CAIREWVGVGNEQFF	TGTGCCATCAGGGAATGGGTGGGTGTCGGGAATGAGCAGTTCTTC
TRBV15	TRBJ2-7	NA	NA	CATSRDGQNHEQYF	TGTGCCACCAGCAGAGATGGACAGAACCACGAGCAGTACTTC
TRBV7-8	TRBJ2-1	TRBD2	NA	CASSLRLAGAGEQFF	TGTGCCAGCAGCTTACGACTAGCGGGAGCGGGTGAGCAGTTCTTC
TRBV4-1	TRBJ1-5	NA	few	CASSHEGVQPQHF	TGCGCCAGCAGCCATGAGGGGGTACAGCCCCAGCATTTT
TRBV6-2/TRBV6-3	TRBJ2-6	NA	NA	CASGRDGANVLTF	TGTGCCAGCGGGAGAGACGGGGCCAACGTCCTGACTTTC
TRBV7-8	TRBJ2-7	TRBD1	NA	CASSLIPGTGGLIGQYF	TGTGCCAGCAGCCTCATTCCCGGGACAGGGGGCCTTATAGGGCAGTACTTC
TRBV7-2	TRBJ1-5	NA	many	CASSLVNQPQHF	TGTGCCAGCAGCTTAGTAAATCAGCCCCAGCATTTT
TRBV4-1	TRBJ1-6	TRBD1	NA	CASSQGLSGTGDGSYNSPLHF	TGTGCCAGCAGCCAAGGGCTCTCCGGGACAGGGGACGGCTCCTATAATTCACCCCTCCACTTT
TRBV7-2	TRBJ2-7	TRBD2	many	CASSSKMGGRGYEQYF	TGTGCCAGCAGCTCAAAGATGGGGGGGAGAGGGTACGAGCAGTACTTC
TRBV7-9	TRBJ1-1	TRBD1	few	CASMSRGTVNTEAFF	TGTGCCAGCATGAGCCGGGGGACAGTGAACACTGAAGCTTTCTTT
TRBV11-2	TRBJ2-1	TRBD2	NA	CASSRLRLAGGNEQFF	TGTGCCAGCAGCCGCCTGCGGCTAGCGGGAGGCAATGAGCAGTTCTTC
TRBV7-2	TRBJ1-2	NA	few	CASSEGAYGYTF	TGTGCCAGCAGCGAAGGGGCGTATGGCTACACCTTC
TRBV10-3	TRBJ1-6	TRBD1	many	CAISEGQDGPLHF	TGTGCCATCAGTGAGGGACAGGACGGACCCCTCCACTTT
TRBV20-1	TRBJ2-3	NA	NA	CSASGVPGPTDTQYF	TGCAGTGCTAGTGGTGTTCCGGGGCCCACAGATACGCAGTATTTT
TRBV7-2	TRBJ1-3	NA	many	CASSLTRVYENTIYF	TGTGCCAGCAGCTTAACAAGGGTGTATGAGAACACCATATATTTT
TRBV7-9	TRBJ1-4	TRBD1	many	CASSSTRDRGPGSEKLFF	TGTGCCAGCAGCTCAACCCGGGACAGGGGACCGGGGTCGGAGAAACTGTTTTTT
TRBV6-6	TRBJ1-5	NA	NA	CASSYSRASNQPQHF	TGTGCCAGCAGTTACTCCAGGGCTAGCAATCAGCCCCAGCATTTT
TRBV7-8	TRBJ1-3	NA	few	CASSLLSWTALGNTIYF	TGTGCCAGCAGCCTCCTTTCCTGGACAGCACTTGGAAACACCATATATTTT
TRBV7-9	TRBJ1-1	TRBD1	NA	CASRSRGPGFTEAFF	TGTGCCAGCAGGAGTAGGGGGCCTGGGTTTACTGAAGCTTTCTTT
TRBV27	TRBJ2-3	TRBD1	NA	CASRRGSDTQYF	TGTGCCAGTCGCAGGGGGTCGGATACGCAGTATTTT
TRBV6-1	TRBJ2-1	TRBD2	NA	CACQRAGGPGEQFF	TGTGCCTGCCAAAGGGCGGGAGGGCCGGGTGAGCAGTTCTTC
TRBV2	TRBJ1-5	NA	NA	CASSEEEGGGNQPQHF	TGTGCCAGCAGTGAAGAAGAGGGGGGTGGCAATCAGCCCCAGCATTTT
TRBV11-2	TRBJ1-4	TRBD1	NA	CASSSLQGVGEKLFF	TGTGCCAGCAGCTCCCTTCAGGGGGTGGGTGAAAAACTGTTTTTT
TRBV4-1	TRBJ2-7	TRBD2	NA	CASSHSASGSVNEQYF	TGCGCCAGCAGCCACTCGGCCAGCGGGAGTGTCAACGAGCAGTACTTC
TRBV12-3/TRBV12-4	TRBJ2-5	NA	few	CASSFGQGVLETQYF	TGTGCCAGCAGTTTTGGTCAGGGAGTTTTGGAGACCCAGTACTTC
TRBV3-1	TRBJ1-2	TRBD1	NA	CASSRGTGVIGNGYTF	TGTGCCAGCAGTCGCGGGACAGGGGTAATCGGCAACGGCTACACCTTC
TRBV12-3/TRBV12-4	TRBJ1-5	TRBD1	NA	CASRPTGAQPQHF	TGTGCCAGCAGACCAACAGGGGCTCAGCCCCAGCATTTT
TRBV7-9	TRBJ2-3	NA	few	CASSRPGTDTQYF	TGTGCCAGCAGCCGGCCAGGGACAGATACGCAGTATTTT
TRBV7-2	TRBJ2-3	NA	many	CASSLGSTDTQYF	TGTGCCAGCAGCTTAGGATCCACAGATACGCAGTATTTT
TRBV28	TRBJ2-3	NA	NA	CASSLFAATKDTQYF	TGTGCCAGCAGTTTATTCGCGGCCACAAAAGATACGCAGTATTTT
TRBV20-1	TRBJ2-5	NA	NA	CSARGQKQETQYF	TGCAGTGCTAGAGGGCAGAAACAAGAGACCCAGTACTTC
TRBV12-3/TRBV12-4	TRBJ1-1	NA	NA	CASSLWPRGSTEAFF	TGTGCCAGCAGTTTGTGGCCCCGAGGGAGCACTGAAGCTTTCTTT
TRBV7-2	TRBJ2-1	NA	many	CASSLTRYNEQFF	TGTGCCAGCAGCTTGACTAGATACAATGAGCAGTTCTTC
TRBV27	TRBJ2-1	TRBD1	few	CASRLPGTGENEQFF	TGTGCCAGCAGATTACCCGGGACAGGGGAAAATGAGCAGTTCTTC
TRBV12-3/TRBV12-4	TRBJ1-6	NA	NA	CASCIRGFEYNSPLHF	TGTGCCAGCTGTATCAGAGGGTTTGAGTATAATTCACCCCTCCACTTT